Below are 4 T cell receptor beta chains sequenced from a single sample in a study of CD8 T cells in ankylosing spondylitis. From the 5' RACE reads, TCRdb called clonotypes with MiXCR, one entry per CDR3 protein. In the table there are 200,000 or so distinct CDR3 sequences, 15% to 20% of which are singletons. Sequences were obtained from blood, either unsorted or a sorted T cell fraction (not recorded which). Source of these receptors: a male donor between 10 and 30 years old with ankylosing spondylitis or in good health (not recorded which).

This clonotype was seen ten or more times. The chain combines TRBV5-5 with TRBJ2-7; D is unresolved. The germline CDR1 and CDR2 sequences are SGHKS and YYEKEE (reference sequence). V was trimmed by 2 bases and J by 2 bases, leaving 8 bases between them. CDR3 length equals 13 residues. This chain's CDR3 is CASSLDKTYEQYF. In DNA, the CDR3 is TGTGCCAGCAGCTTAGACAAGACCTACGAGCAGTACTTC.

This rearrangement joins TRBV20-1 to TRBJ2-5; D not certain. The CDR3 has 15 amino acids. The germline V gene has CDR1 DFQATT and CDR2 SNEGSKA (reference sequence). The V end was cut by 0 bases, the J end by 4 bases, with 15 bases between. Here the CDR3 reads CSARDISRVGETQYF. DNA of the CDR3: TGCAGTGCTAGAGATATTTCGAGAGTTGGAGAGACCCAGTACTTC.

The table lists this clonotype with many counts. The V gene is TRBV5-1, the J gene TRBJ2-2, with D maybe TRBD2 (6 bases). Deletions cut 6 bases from V and 6 bases from J, with 18 bases between. The CDR3 contains 15 residues. Germline CDR1 SGHRS, CDR2 YFSETQ. The CDR3: CASTSAGPLAGELFF. CDR3 coding DNA: TGCGCCAGCACGTCTGCGGGGCCTTTGGCCGGGGAGCTGTTTTTT.

This clonotype was seen repeatedly, ten times or more. The chain carries TRBV27 and TRBJ1-3, with 7 bases identical to TRBD1. Germline lookup yields CDR1 MNHEY and CDR2 SMNVEV (reference sequence). This CDR3 is 17 amino acids long. The ends lost 3 bases at V and 2 bases at J; junction bases unmatched: 10. The DNA of the CDR3 is TGTGCCAGCAGTTTTTCGGTCCCAGGGGGGCCTGGAAACACCATATATTTT. Translating gives CASSFSVPGGPGNTIYF.